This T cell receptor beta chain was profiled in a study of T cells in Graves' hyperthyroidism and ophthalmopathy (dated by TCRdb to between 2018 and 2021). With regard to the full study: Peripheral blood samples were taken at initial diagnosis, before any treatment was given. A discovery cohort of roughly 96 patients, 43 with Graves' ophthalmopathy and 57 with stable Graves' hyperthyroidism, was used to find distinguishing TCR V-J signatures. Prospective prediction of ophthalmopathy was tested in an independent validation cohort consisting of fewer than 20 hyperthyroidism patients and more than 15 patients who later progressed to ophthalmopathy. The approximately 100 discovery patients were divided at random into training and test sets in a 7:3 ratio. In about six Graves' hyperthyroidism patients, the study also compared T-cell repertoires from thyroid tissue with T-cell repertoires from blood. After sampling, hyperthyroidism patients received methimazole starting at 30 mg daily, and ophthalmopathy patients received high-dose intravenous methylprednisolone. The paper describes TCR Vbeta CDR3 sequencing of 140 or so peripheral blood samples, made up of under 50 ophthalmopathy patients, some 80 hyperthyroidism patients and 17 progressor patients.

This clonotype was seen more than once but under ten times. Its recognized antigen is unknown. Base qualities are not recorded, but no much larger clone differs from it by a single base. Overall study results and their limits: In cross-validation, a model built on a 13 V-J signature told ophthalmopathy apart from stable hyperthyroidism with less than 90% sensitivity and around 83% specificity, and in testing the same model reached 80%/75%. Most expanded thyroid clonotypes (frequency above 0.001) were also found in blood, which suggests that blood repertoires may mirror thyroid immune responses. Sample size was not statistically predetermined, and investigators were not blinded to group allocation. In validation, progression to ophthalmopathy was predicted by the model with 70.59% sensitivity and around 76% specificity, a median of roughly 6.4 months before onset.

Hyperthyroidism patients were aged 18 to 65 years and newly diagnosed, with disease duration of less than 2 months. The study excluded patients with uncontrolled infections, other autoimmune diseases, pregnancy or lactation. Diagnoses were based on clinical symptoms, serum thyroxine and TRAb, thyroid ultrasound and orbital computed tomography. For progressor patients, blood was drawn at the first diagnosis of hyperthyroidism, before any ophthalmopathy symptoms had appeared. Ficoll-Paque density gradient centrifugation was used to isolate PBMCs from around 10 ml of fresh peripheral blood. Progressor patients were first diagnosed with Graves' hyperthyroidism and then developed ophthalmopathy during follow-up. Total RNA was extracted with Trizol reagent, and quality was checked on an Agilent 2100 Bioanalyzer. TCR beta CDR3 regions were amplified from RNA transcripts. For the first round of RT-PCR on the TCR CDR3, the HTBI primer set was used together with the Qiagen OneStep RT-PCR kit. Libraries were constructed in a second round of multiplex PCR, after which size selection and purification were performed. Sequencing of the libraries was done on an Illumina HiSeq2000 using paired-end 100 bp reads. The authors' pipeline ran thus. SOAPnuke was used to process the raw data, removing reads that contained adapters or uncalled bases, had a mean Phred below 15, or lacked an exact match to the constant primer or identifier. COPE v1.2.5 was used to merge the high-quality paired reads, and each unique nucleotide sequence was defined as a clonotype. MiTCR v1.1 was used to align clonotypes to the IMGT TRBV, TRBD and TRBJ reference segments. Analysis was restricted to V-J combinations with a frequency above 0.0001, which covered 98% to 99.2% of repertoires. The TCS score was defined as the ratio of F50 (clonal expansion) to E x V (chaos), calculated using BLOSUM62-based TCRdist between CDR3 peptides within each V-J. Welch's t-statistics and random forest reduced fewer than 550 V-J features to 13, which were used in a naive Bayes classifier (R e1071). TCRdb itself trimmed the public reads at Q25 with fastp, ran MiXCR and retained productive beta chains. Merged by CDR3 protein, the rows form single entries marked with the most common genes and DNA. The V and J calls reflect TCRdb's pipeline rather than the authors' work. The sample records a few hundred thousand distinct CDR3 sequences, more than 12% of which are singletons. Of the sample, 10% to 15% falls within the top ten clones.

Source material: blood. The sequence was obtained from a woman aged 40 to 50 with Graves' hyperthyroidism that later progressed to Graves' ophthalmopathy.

The CDR3 here reads CASRSSSRMTDTQYF. The nucleotides read TGTGCCAGCCGGTCATCGAGCAGGATGACAGATACGCAGTATTTT. Recombination linked TRBV7-9 to TRBJ2-3; the D gene lacks a confident call. CDR1 SEHNR and CDR2 FQNEAQ are derived from the germline V gene (reference sequence). Taken from cysteine to phenylalanine, the CDR3 has 15 residues. Solely the CDR3 DNA is kept, with 45 bases framed from the first base. The V end loses 8 bases and the J end loses 3 bases, and a stretch of 18 bases separates them.